The 8 T cell receptor beta chains below all came from one sample that was sequenced in a study of blood T cell repertoires in COVID-19. Generated by immunoSEQ multiplex PCR, the TCRdb table keeps only in-frame clones and is missing some. The profile covers about 34,000 clones, with about 91% appearing a single time and roughly 6% taken by the ten largest. Sequencing was done on a sample of peripheral blood. The receptors come from a woman aged 80 or over with acute or convalescent COVID-19.

In this sample, this clone turned up once. CDR3 coding DNA: TGTCCAACCAGGAACACTGAAGCTTTCTTT. Translation: CPTRNTEAFF. The gene calls are TRBV9 and TRBJ1-1; the D is unclear. The CDR3 totals 10 residues. Germline values: CDR1 SGDLS, CDR2 YYNGEE.

The chain joins TRBV2 to TRBJ1-4; no firm D call. The CDR3 is made up of 15 amino acids. Trimming stripped 0 bases from V and 9 bases from J, with 14 bases between. Per germline, CDR1 SNHLY and CDR2 FYNNEI. CDR3 sequence reads: CASSEAGSNYQKLFF. CDR3 nucleotide sequence: TGTGCCAGCAGTGAAGCAGGGAGCAATTACCAAAAACTGTTTTTT.

The chain couples TRBV29-1 to TRBJ2-3; the match to TRBD1 covers 7 bases. The V segment lost 5 bases and the J segment 0 bases; nucleotides outside the gene matches: 11. CDR1 is SQVTM and CDR2 is ANQGSEA in the germline V gene. The CDR3 has 16 residues. This chain's CDR3 is CSVTGQKTTSTDTQYF. The DNA for the CDR3 is TGCAGCGTTACGGGACAGAAAACGACTAGCACAGATACGCAGTATTTT.

The chain joins TRBV18 to TRBJ1-5; maybe TRBD1 (6 bases). Germline assignment: CDR1 KGHSH and CDR2 LQKENI. Trimming cost V 6 bases and J 0 bases, with 12 bases left between them. There are 15 residues in the CDR3. The CDR3 region has the DNA TGTGCCAGCTCGGTAGGACAGCGTAGCAATCAGCCCCAGCATTTT. This encodes CASSVGQRSNQPQHF.

This clone was found once. The chain recombines TRBV7-3 with TRBJ1-2, with D possibly matching TRBD1 (6 bases). The CDR3 has 13 amino acids. Trimming removed 1 base at V and 6 bases at J, with 9 bases between. Germline values: CDR1 SGHTA, CDR2 FQGTGA. CDR3 region: CASSLIWTDGYTF. CDR3 DNA: TGTGCCAGCAGCTTAATCTGGACAGATGGCTACACCTTC.

The chain links TRBV7-6 to TRBJ2-3; D perhaps matches TRBD1 (6 bases). The CDR3 sequence is 15 residues long. The germline gives CDR1 SGHVS, CDR2 FNYEAQ. V lost 0 bases and J lost 4, with 11 bases in between. This chain's CDR3 is CASSLAGGRPDTQYF. The CDR3 DNA sequence: TGTGCCAGCAGCTTAGCAGGGGGACGTCCAGATACGCAGTATTTT. Complete variable domain (other parts from reference TRBV7-6 and TRBJ2-3): GAGVSQSPRYKVTKRGQDVALRCDPISGHVSLYWYRQALGQGPEFLTYFNYEAQQDKSGLPNDRFSAERPEGSISTLTIQRTEQRDSAMYRCASSLAGGRPDTQYFGPGTRLTVL.

V gene TRBV6-5 combines with J gene TRBJ2-7; 7 bases agree with TRBD1. This CDR3 region has 14 residues. J gave up 2 bases and V 6 bases, and 7 bases lay outside the gene matches. Per the germline V gene, CDR1 is MNHEY and CDR2 is SVGAGI. CDR3 in amino acids: CASRLDRTAYEQYF. For the CDR3, the DNA is TGTGCCAGCAGACTGGACAGGACCGCCTACGAGCAGTACTTC.

Only one count was recorded for this clone. The J gene is TRBJ2-5, the V gene TRBV9; tentative D call: TRBD2 (6 bases). Germline V gives CDR1 SGDLS, CDR2 YYNGEE. This CDR3 is built from 14 residues. Trimming removed 3 bases from V and 7 bases from J, with 16 bases in between. The CDR3 DNA is TGTGCCAGCAGCGGGACCGGGACTCCTAGGACCCAGTACTTC. It codes for CASSGTGTPRTQYF.